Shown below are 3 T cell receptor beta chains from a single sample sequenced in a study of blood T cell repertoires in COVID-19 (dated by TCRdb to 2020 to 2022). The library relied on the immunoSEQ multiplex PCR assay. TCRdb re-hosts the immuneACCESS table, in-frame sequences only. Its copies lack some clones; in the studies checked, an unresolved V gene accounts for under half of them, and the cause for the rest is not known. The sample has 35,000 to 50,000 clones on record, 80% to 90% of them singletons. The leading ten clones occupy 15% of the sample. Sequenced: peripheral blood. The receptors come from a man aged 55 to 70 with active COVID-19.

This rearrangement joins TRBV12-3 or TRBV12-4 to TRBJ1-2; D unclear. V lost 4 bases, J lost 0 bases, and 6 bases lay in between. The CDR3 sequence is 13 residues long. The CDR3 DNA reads TGTGCCAGCAGTTGGAGGACTAACTATGGCTACACCTTC. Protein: CASSWRTNYGYTF.

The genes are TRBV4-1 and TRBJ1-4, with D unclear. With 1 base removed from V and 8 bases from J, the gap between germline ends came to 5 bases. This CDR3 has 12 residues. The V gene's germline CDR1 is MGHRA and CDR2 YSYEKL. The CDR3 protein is CASSQVSEKLFF. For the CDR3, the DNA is TGCGCCAGCAGCCAAGTTTCAGAAAAACTGTTTTTT.

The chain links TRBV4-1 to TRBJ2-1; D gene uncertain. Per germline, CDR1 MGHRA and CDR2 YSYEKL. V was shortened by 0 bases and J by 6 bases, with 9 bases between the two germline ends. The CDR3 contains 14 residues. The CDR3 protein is CASSQDPYLNEQFF. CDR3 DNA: TGCGCCAGCAGCCAAGACCCTTATCTCAATGAGCAGTTCTTC.